This TCR beta chain was documented in a study of T cell repertoires in cytomegalovirus infection. Study information: The public TCR beta signatures pointed to both CMV infection and matching HLA type.

Study results and limitations: The response measured ex vivo was dominated by TCR beta clonotypes (HLA-C-restricted and CMV-specific).

This clonotype has more than one count but fewer than ten. The antigen remains undetermined. TCRdb fed the reads into MiXCR, producing one record per CDR3 protein. The sample lists about 130,000 distinct CDR3 sequences, 24% occurring once. V lost 0 bases, J lost 0 bases, and 6 bases lay in between. The CDR3 is made up of 15 amino acids. The germline gives CDR1 MNHEY, CDR2 SVGEGT. V is TRBV6-2 or TRBV6-3 and J is TRBJ2-4; D not certain. Sequencing was carried out using PBMCs, sequenced either directly or after in vitro stimulation (not recorded which). The origin of this receptor is a human donor in good health (CMV status not recorded). Some clones in this sample may be carry-over from other donors' samples. CDR3 nucleotide sequence: TGTGCCAGCAGTTACTCGCGGCTAGCCAAAAACATTCAGTACTTC. It codes for CASSYSRLAKNIQYF.